This TCR beta chain was sequenced in a study of shared clonotypes between healthy human individuals. General observations from the study: It was observed that approximately 5% of naive CD4 clonotypes were shared across several donors.

The naive CD8 fraction comprised CD45RO-negative cells positively selected for CCR7 and excluded terminally differentiated effector memory CD45RA+ cells. Turning to this clone: Its antigen is still unknown.

Here immunoSEQ multiplex PCR was the method, and the copy in TCRdb shows in-frame clones only, minus some. The table shows about 2.2 million clones, with roughly 95% occurring only once. The sequenced material came from naive CD8+ T cells from PBMCs. The sequence derives from a man aged 18 to 30 in good health. Some clones in this sample may be carry-over from other donors' samples.

The CDR3 DNA sequence: TGTGCCAGCAGCCGTCCGGGACAGGTCCCTCCCCAACGTGCCAACGTCCTGACTTTC. Protein: CASSRPGQVPPQRANVLTF. The chain recombines TRBV7-9 with TRBJ2-6, with 8 bases identical to TRBD1. CDR1 and CDR2 (germline): SEHNR, FQNEAQ (reference sequence). The CDR3 covers 19 residues. V was clipped by 5 bases and J by 7 bases; unmatched bases: 19.